This TCR beta chain was retrieved from a study of blood T cell repertoires in COVID-19. Overall study: COVID-19 samples, acute and convalescent, were from the United States, Italy and Spain. The analysed material was cDNA or gDNA that came from T cells, B-cell-depleted T cells, or PBMCs.

This clone was seen only once. The study drew participants aged about 18 to 95 years from approximately 25 US areas. Resolution of symptoms, clearance, or two negative PCRs was present in recovered Cohort 3 donors. Assay used: immunoSEQ multiplex PCR; TCRdb lists only in-frame clones, some missing. The profile shows almost 500,000 clones, roughly nine tenths of them singletons. The sequence was obtained from a woman aged 60-75 years who had recovered from COVID-19. Sequenced input: PBMCs or T cells enriched from blood (not recorded which).

The CDR3, as DNA: TGTGCCAGCAGCTTGGGGGACAGGGGAGGATCACCCCTCCACTTT. Protein product: CASSLGDRGGSPLHF. The J gene is TRBJ1-6, the V gene TRBV5-6; TRBD1 agrees at 10 bases. V trimming: 0 bases; J trimming: 10 bases; junction bases outside the gene matches: 4. Germline V gives CDR1 SGHDT, CDR2 YYEEEE. This CDR3 has 15 residues.